This TCR beta chain was sequenced for a study of T cell repertoires in cytomegalovirus infection. The study, taken as a whole, reports: HLA-C-restricted TCR beta clonotypes specific for CMV led the ex vivo response.

TCRdb reprocessed the reads with MiXCR, giving one entry per CDR3 protein. The table shows under 300,000 distinct CDR3 sequences, with roughly 21% occurring only once. This clonotype was counted many times. Its matching antigen is unknown. This CDR3 has 16 residues. With V trimmed by 1 base and J by 2 bases, 1 base remained unmatched. CDR1 is SGHTA and CDR2 is FQGNSA in the germline V gene. Sequencing used cultured PBMCs, obtained from culture after CMV antigen stimulation. The genes are TRBV7-2 and TRBJ2-5; 13 bases align to TRBD2. This clonotype originated in a human donor in good health (CMV status not recorded). Some clones in this sample may be carry-over from other donors' samples. CDR3 residues: CASSLELAGGQETQYF. The DNA for the CDR3 is TGTGCCAGCAGCTTAGAACTAGCGGGAGGGCAAGAGACCCAGTACTTC.